This T cell receptor beta chain was sequenced in a study of T cells after yellow fever vaccination. Regarding the study as a whole: A minor fraction of clonotypes spanned both CD4 and CD8 compartments.

Germline CDR1 reads DFQATT; CDR2 reads SNEGSKA (reference sequence). There are 13 residues in the CDR3. V lost 5 bases and J lost 1, with 8 bases in between. From the 5' RACE reads, TCRdb called clonotypes with MiXCR, one entry per CDR3 protein. The data contain 400,000 to 650,000 distinct CDR3 sequences, 20% to 25% of them singletons. This clonotype was seen only a few times. Its antigen is still unknown. The sequencing here drew on PBMCs, taken around 3 weeks after the first yellow fever vaccination. The V call is TRBV20-1, the J call TRBJ2-2, with D tentatively TRBD1 (6 bases). The receptor was isolated from a man between 18 and 29 years old who received the YFV17D yellow fever vaccine. In DNA form, the CDR3 reads TGCAGTGCTCAGACAGGGAACACCGGGGAGCTGTTTTTT. Protein sequence: CSAQTGNTGELFF.